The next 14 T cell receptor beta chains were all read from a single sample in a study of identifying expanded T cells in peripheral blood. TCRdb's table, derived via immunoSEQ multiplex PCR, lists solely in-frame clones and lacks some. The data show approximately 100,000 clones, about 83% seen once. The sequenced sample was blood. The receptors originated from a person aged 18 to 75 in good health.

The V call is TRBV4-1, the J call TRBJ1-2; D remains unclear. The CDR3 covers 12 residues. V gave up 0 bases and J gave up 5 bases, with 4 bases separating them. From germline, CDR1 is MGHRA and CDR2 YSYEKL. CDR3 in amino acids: CASSQENYGYTF. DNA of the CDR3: TGCGCCAGCAGCCAAGAGAATTATGGCTACACCTTC.

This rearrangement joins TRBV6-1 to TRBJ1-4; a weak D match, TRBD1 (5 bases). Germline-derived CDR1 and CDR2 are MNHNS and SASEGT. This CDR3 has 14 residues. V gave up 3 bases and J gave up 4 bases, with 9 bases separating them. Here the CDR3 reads CASSEGGLNEKLFF. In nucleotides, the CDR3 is TGTGCCAGCAGTGAGGGGGGACTTAATGAAAAACTGTTTTTT.

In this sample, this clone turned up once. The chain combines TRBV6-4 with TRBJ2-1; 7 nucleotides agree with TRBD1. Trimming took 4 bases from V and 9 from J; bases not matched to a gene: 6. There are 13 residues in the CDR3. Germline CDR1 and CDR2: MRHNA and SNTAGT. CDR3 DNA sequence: TGTGCCAGCAGTGGACAGGGTGGGGGTGAGCAGTTCTTC. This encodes CASSGQGGGEQFF.

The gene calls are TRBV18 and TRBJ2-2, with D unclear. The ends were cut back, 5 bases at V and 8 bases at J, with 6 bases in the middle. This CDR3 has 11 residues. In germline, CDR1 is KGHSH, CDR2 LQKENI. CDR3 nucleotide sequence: TGTGCCAGCTCAGAAACAGGGGAGCTGTTTTTT. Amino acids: CASSETGELFF.

CDR3 sequence reads: CASGVYNEQFF. DNA for the CDR3: TGTGCCAGCGGGGTCTACAATGAGCAGTTCTTC. J is TRBJ2-1 and V is TRBV7-6, with unresolved D. The CDR3 is 11 residues long. The germline V gene encodes CDR1 SGHVS and CDR2 FNYEAQ. The germline V and J ends were trimmed by 8 bases and 3 bases, with 5 bases remaining between them.

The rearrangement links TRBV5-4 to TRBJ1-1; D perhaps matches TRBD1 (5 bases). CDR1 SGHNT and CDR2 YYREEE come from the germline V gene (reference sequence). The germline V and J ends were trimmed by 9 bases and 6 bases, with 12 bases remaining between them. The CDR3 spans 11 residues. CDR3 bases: TGTGCCACCACCAGGGACGCTGAAGCTTTCTTT. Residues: CATTRDAEAFF.

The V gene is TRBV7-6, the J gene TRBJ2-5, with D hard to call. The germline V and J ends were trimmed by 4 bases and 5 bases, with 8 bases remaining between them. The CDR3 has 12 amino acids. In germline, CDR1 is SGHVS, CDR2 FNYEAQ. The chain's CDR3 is CASSSPPETQYF. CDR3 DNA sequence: TGTGCCAGCAGCTCCCCACCCGAGACCCAGTACTTC.

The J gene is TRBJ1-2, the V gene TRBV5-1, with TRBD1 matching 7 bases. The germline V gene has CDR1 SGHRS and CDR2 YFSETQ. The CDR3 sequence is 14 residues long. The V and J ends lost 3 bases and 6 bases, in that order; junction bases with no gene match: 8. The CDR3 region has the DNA TGCGCCAGCAGCTGGCTGGGTCAGGGGGATGGCTACACCTTC. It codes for CASSWLGQGDGYTF.

This CDR3 is CASSPAGHEQYF. The CDR3 DNA sequence: TGTGCCAGCAGCCCCGCGGGCCACGAGCAGTACTTC. The chain links TRBV5-6 to TRBJ2-7, with D perhaps matching TRBD2 (5 bases). Germline V lookup: CDR1 SGHDT, CDR2 YYEEEE. The CDR3 spans 12 residues. V lost 4 bases, J lost 5 bases, and 10 bases lay in between.

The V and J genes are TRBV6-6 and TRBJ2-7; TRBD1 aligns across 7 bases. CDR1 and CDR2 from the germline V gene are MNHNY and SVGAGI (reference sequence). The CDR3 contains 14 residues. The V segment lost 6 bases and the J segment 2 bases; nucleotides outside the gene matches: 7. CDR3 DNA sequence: TGTGCCAGCAGCCTCACAGGGGCCGCCTACGAGCAGTACTTC. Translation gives CASSLTGAAYEQYF.

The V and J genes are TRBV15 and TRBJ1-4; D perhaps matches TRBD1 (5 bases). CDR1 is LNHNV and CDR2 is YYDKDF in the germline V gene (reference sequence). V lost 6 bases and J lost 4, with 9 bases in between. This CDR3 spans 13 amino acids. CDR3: CATSGQGNEKLFF. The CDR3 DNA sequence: TGTGCCACCAGTGGGCAGGGTAATGAAAAACTGTTTTTT.

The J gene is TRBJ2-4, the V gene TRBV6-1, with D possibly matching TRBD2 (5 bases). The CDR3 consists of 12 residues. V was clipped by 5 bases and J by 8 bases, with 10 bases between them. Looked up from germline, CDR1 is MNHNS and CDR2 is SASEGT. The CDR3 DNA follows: TGTGCCAGCAGTTTCTCGGACTACATTCAGTACTTC. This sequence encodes CASSFSDYIQYF.

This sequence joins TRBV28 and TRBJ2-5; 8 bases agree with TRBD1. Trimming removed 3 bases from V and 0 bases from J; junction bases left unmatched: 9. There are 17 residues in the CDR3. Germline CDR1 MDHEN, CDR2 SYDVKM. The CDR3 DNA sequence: TGTGCCAGCAGTTTCAACCGACAGGGGATGGACCAAGAGACCCAGTACTTC. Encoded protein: CASSFNRQGMDQETQYF.

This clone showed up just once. The CDR3 sequence: CASSLGGITDTQYF. The CDR3 nucleotides are TGCGCCAGCAGCTTAGGGGGTATCACAGATACGCAGTATTTT. The rearrangement joins TRBV5-1 to TRBJ2-3; D is possibly TRBD1 (6 bases). V dropped 2 bases and J dropped 2 bases, with 9 bases sitting between them. Per the germline V gene, CDR1 is SGHRS and CDR2 is YFSETQ. This CDR3 is built from 14 residues.